This entry is about one TCR beta chain. Its antigen is still unknown. This specimen belongs to a study of cytomegalovirus exposure and HLA in healthy donors. Study information: A prior analysis found 90 million to 120 million unique TCR beta sequences from around 180 million T cells.

The primer mix had 60 Vbeta and 13 Jbeta primers. TCRdb's copy holds only in-frame clones and misses some; the assay was immunoSEQ multiplex PCR. Of about 180,000 clones detected, 76% appear once; the ten largest clones hold 1.5% to 2%. The study's findings and limits: Fewer N-insertions (relative to the approximately 700-donor mean) were reportedly seen in an Asian-associated ancestry cluster in a later analysis. Many donors carried some public TCRs, although rarity characterized most TCR sequences.

CDR3 length: 13 amino acids. The germline V gene has CDR1 MDHEN and CDR2 SYDVKM. The germline V and J ends were trimmed by 8 bases and 7 bases, with 14 bases remaining between them. Sequenced: PBMCs. The rearrangement joins TRBV28 to TRBJ1-4; no definite D call. This TCR derives from a man between 18 and 29 years old in good health and CMV-seronegative. The CDR3 DNA reads as TGTGCCAGCCGTAGAGGAGGTCGTGAAAAACTGTTTTTT. This gives the protein CASRRGGREKLFF.